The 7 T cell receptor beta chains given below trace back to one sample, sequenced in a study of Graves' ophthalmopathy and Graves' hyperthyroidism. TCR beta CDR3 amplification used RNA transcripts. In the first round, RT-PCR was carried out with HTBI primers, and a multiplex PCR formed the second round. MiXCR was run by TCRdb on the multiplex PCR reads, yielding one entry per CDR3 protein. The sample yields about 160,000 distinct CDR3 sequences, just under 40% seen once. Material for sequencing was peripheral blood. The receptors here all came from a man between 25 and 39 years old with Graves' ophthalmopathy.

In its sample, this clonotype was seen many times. The CDR3 loop reads CASSLENAATYEQYF. The CDR3 DNA is TGTGCCAGCAGCCTGGAGAACGCGGCTACCTACGAGCAGTACTTC. The chain is built from TRBV7-8 and TRBJ2-7; D ambiguous. The CDR3 is 15 residues long. The germline CDR1 and CDR2 sequences are SGHVS and FQNEAQ. Deletions cut 5 bases from V and 2 bases from J, with 16 bases between.

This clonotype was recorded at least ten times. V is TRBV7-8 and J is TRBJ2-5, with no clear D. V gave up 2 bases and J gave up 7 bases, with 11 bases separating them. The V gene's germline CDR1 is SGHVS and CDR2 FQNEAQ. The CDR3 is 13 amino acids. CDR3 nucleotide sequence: TGTGCCAGCAGCTTAATGCAGGATGGGACCCAGTACTTC. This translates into CASSLMQDGTQYF. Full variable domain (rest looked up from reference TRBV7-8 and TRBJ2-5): GAGVSQSPRYKVAKRGQDVALRCDPISGHVSLFWYQQALGQGPEFLTYFQNEAQLDKSGLPSDRFFAERPEGSVSTLKIQRTQQEDSAVYLCASSLMQDGTQYFGPGTRLLVL.

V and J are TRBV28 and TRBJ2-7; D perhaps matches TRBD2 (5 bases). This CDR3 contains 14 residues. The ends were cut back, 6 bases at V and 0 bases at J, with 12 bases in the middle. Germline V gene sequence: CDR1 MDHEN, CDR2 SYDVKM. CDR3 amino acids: CASRRRQPSYEQYF. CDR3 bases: TGTGCCAGCAGGAGGAGGCAGCCCTCCTACGAGCAGTACTTC.

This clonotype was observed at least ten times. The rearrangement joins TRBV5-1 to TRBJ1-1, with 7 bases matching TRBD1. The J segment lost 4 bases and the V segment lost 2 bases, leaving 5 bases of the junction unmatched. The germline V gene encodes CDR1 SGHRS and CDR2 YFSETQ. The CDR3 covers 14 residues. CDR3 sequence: CASSFLRGGTEAFF. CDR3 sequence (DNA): TGCGCCAGCAGCTTCCTCAGGGGGGGCACTGAAGCTTTCTTT.

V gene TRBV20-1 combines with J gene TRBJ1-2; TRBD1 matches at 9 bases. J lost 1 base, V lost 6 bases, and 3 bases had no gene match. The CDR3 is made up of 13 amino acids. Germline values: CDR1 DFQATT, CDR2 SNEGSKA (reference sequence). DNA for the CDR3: TGCAGTGCGCGGGGACAGGGTAACTATGGCTACACCTTC. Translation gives CSARGQGNYGYTF.

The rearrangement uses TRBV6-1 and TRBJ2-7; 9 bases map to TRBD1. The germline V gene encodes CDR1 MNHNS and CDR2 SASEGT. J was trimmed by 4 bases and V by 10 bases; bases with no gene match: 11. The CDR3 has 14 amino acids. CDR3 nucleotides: TGTGCCACCCACGGGACAGGGAGGGAATACGAGCAGTACTTC. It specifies CATHGTGREYEQYF.

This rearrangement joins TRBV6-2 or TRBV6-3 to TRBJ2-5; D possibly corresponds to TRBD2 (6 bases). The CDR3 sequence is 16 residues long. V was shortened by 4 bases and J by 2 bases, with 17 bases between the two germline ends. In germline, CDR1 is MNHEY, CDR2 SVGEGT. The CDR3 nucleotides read TGTGCCAGCAGTTGGAGTTTTATTGGGACTCAAGAGACCCAGTACTTC. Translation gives CASSWSFIGTQETQYF.